These 6 T cell receptor beta chains were sequenced from one sample in a study of CD8 T cells in ankylosing spondylitis (dated by TCRdb to 2016 to 2017). Preparation of the library involved 5' RACE. The data were produced on an Illumina HiSeq 2500. TCRdb trimmed public reads at Q25 via fastp, called clones via MiXCR and kept in-frame beta chains. Each record represents a unique CDR3 protein, reported with the most common genes and DNA among its rows. This sample has 150,000 to 250,000 distinct CDR3 sequences in its table, and more than 10% of those were observed once. The ten largest clonotypes hold about 15% of the sample. The material sequenced was blood, either unsorted or a sorted T cell fraction (not recorded which). These receptors were taken from a male donor with ankylosing spondylitis or in good health (not recorded which).

This clonotype was seen at least ten times. The V and J genes are TRBV15 and TRBJ2-5; TRBD1 might be the D (6 bases). CDR3 size: 16 residues. The V end was cut by 0 bases, the J end by 2 bases, with 13 bases between. CDR1 and CDR2 from the germline V gene are LNHNV and YYDKDF (reference sequence). CDR3 amino acids: CATSRDTTGHQETQYF. The DNA for the CDR3 is TGTGCCACCAGCAGAGATACAACAGGGCATCAAGAGACCCAGTACTTC.

The J gene is TRBJ2-1, the V gene TRBV5-1; D may correspond to TRBD1 or TRBD2 (6 bases each). CDR3 size: 15 residues. Per germline, CDR1 SGHRS and CDR2 YFSETQ. Between the trimmed V and J ends, which lost 4 bases and 1 base, there was a span of 12 bases. CDR3 residues: CASSPGAGSYNEQFF. The CDR3 DNA reads TGCGCCAGCAGCCCGGGGGCAGGATCCTACAATGAGCAGTTCTTC.

This clonotype was detected only a few times. V usage is TRBV2 and J usage is TRBJ2-1; a possible D gene is TRBD2 (5 bases). V was cut by 2 bases and J by 5 bases, with 13 bases left in between. This CDR3 has 15 amino acids. Germline assignment: CDR1 SNHLY and CDR2 FYNNEI. The CDR3 sequence: CASSESRVGDNEQFF. CDR3 coding DNA: TGTGCCAGCAGTGAATCTAGGGTCGGGGACAATGAGCAGTTCTTC. The variable domain in full, completed from reference TRBV2 and TRBJ2-1, reads EPEVTQTPSHQVTQMGQEVILRCVPISNHLYFYWYRQILGQKVEFLVSFYNNEISEKSEIFDDQFSVERPDGSNFTLKIRSTKLEDSAMYFCASSESRVGDNEQFFGPGTRLTVL.

This clonotype was detected a few times. The genes are TRBV4-1 and TRBJ2-1; 9 bases agree with TRBD2. Germline CDR1 is MGHRA and CDR2 is YSYEKL. The CDR3 length is 13 residues. With V trimmed by 6 bases and J by 6 bases, 3 bases remained unmatched. The CDR3 region is CASSRSGGNEQFF. The CDR3 DNA reads TGCGCCAGCAGTCGTAGCGGGGGCAATGAGCAGTTCTTC.

Only a few counts were recorded for this clonotype. This chain connects TRBV7-9 to TRBJ2-7, with 13 bases identical to TRBD2. Germline-derived CDR1 and CDR2 are SEHNR and FQNEAQ (reference sequence). CDR3 length: 14 amino acids. V was clipped by 5 bases and J by 6 bases; unmatched bases: 4. The DNA of the CDR3 is TGTGCCAGCAGCCCGGGACTAGCGGGATTCGAGCAGTACTTC. It yields the protein CASSPGLAGFEQYF.

The chain uses TRBV5-5 and TRBJ2-2, with TRBD1 as a possible D gene (6 bases). V was pared by 4 bases and J by 4 bases, with 14 bases between. This CDR3 region has 15 residues. In germline, CDR1 is SGHKS, CDR2 YYEKEE (reference sequence). The CDR3 here is CASSTGRTATGELFF. Written as DNA, the CDR3 is TGTGCCAGCAGCACGGGCCGGACAGCCACCGGGGAGCTGTTTTTT.